Below, one T cell receptor beta chain is given with its context. PCR primers comprised 60 Vbeta and 13 Jbeta primers. The method was immunoSEQ multiplex PCR; TCRdb's version includes in-frame clones alone and lacks a portion of them. The top ten hold about 0.25% of the sample, which has 200,000 or so clones, 84% seen once. This record belongs to a study of cytomegalovirus exposure and HLA in healthy donors. Per germline, CDR1 SGHDN and CDR2 FVKESK. CDR3 length: 15 amino acids. V gave up 0 bases and J gave up 4 bases, with 12 bases separating them. Sequencing was done on a sample of PBMCs. J is TRBJ1-2 and V is TRBV14; D not resolved. The sequence came from a boy aged 10-17 years in good health and CMV-seronegative. The CDR3, as DNA: TGTGCCAGCAGCCAAGAAACCACTCCTCGCTATGGCTACACCTTC. This sequence encodes CASSQETTPRYGYTF.